A single sample is the source of the 18 T cell receptor beta chains below, sequenced in a study of human versus mouse CDR3 diversity and MHC coevolution. Clones were read by immunoSEQ multiplex PCR, and TCRdb kept only the in-frame ones, dropping some. The top ten clones hold 0.15% of a sample with tens of thousands of clones, 85% to 95% of them seen once. Sequencing was done on a sample of naive CD4+ T cells from blood. Subset described: CD45RO-negative CD62L-positive naive CD4 T cells. The receptors shown here come from a person aged 25 to 69 in good health.

This clone was observed once. The chain recombines TRBV5-1 with TRBJ1-2; D perhaps matches TRBD1 (6 bases). The CDR3 consists of 15 residues. V shed 2 bases and J shed 4 bases, with 15 bases lying between them. Germline V CDR1 and CDR2: SGHRS, YFSETQ. In DNA, the CDR3 is TGCGCCAGCAGCTTAGAAGCAGGGGATGGCTATGGCTACACCTTC. Translation: CASSLEAGDGYGYTF.

The CDR3 DNA is TGCGCCAGCAGCCAAGAAGCAGGGACCGGGGAGCTGTTTTTT. As protein: CASSQEAGTGELFF. This sequence joins TRBV4-1 and TRBJ2-2, with TRBD1 as a possible D gene (5 bases). Between the trimmed V and J ends, which lost 0 bases and 5 bases, there was a span of 7 bases. CDR1 MGHRA and CDR2 YSYEKL come from the germline V gene. CDR3 length equals 14 residues.

This chain links TRBV5-1 with TRBJ1-2; maybe TRBD1 (6 bases). This CDR3 comprises 13 residues. Between the trimmed V and J ends, which lost 3 bases and 3 bases, there was a span of 9 bases. CDR1 is SGHRS, CDR2 YFSETQ, per germline. CDR3 protein: CASSSTGDYGYTF. The DNA of the CDR3 is TGCGCCAGCAGCTCGACAGGCGACTATGGCTACACCTTC.

J is TRBJ1-6 and V is TRBV30; the D gene is possibly TRBD1 (5 bases). V dropped 2 bases and J dropped 7 bases, with 9 bases sitting between them. The CDR3 length is 13 residues. Germline CDR1 reads GTSNPN; CDR2 reads SVGIG (reference sequence). The CDR3 protein is CAWSRGPNSPLHF. DNA of the CDR3: TGTGCCTGGAGTAGGGGCCCAAATTCACCCCTCCACTTT. The full variable domain, rest sourced from reference TRBV30 and TRBJ1-6, is SQTIHQWPATLVQPVGSPLSLECTVEGTSNPNLYWYRQAAGRGLQLLFYSVGIGQISSEVPQNLSASRPQDRQFILSSKKLLLSDSGFYLCAWSRGPNSPLHFGNGTRLTVT.

The rearrangement uses TRBV5-1 and TRBJ1-4; TRBD1 matches 10 bases. Germline V gives CDR1 SGHRS, CDR2 YFSETQ. The length of the CDR3 is 17 residues. With V trimmed by 0 bases and J by 5 bases, 7 bases remained unmatched. The CDR3 region has the DNA TGCGCCAGCAGCTTGGGGGGACAGGGGCGGTCGAATGAAAAACTGTTTTTT. It encodes CASSLGGQGRSNEKLFF.

The chain combines TRBV11-2 with TRBJ2-1; TRBD2 matches at 9 bases. Germline values: CDR1 SGHAT, CDR2 FQNNGV. The CDR3 is 18 residues long. J was trimmed by 5 bases and V by 1 base; bases with no gene match: 12. CDR3 residues: CASSLGLILAGGNNEQFF. The CDR3 DNA follows: TGTGCCAGCAGCTTAGGACTGATACTAGCGGGTGGAAACAATGAGCAGTTCTTC.

The chain employs TRBV13 and TRBJ1-2; perhaps TRBD1 as D (5 bases). The germline V and J ends were trimmed by 2 bases and 7 bases, with 17 bases remaining between them. The CDR3 is 15 residues long. Germline V lookup: CDR1 PRHDT, CDR2 FYEKMQ (reference sequence). The CDR3 bases are TGTGCCAGCAGCTTATCCCCAGGGAATAAGGGTGGCTACACCTTC. This codes for CASSLSPGNKGGYTF.

This chain links TRBV5-1 with TRBJ1-6; D remains ambiguous. There are 13 residues in the CDR3. Trimming cost V 7 bases and J 5 bases, with 10 bases left between them. The germline V gene encodes CDR1 SGHRS and CDR2 YFSETQ. CDR3 sequence: CASLDLDNSPLHF. CDR3 sequence (DNA): TGCGCCAGCTTAGACTTGGATAATTCACCCCTCCACTTT.

The chain links TRBV5-8 to TRBJ2-3; perhaps TRBD2 as D (6 bases). Germline-derived CDR1 and CDR2 are SGHTS and YDEGEE. The CDR3 covers 14 residues. V lost 3 bases to trimming and J lost 6 bases, with 14 bases between them. In DNA form, the CDR3 reads TGTGCCAGCAGCTCATGGACGGCGGGGGATACGCAGTATTTT. Translated: CASSSWTAGDTQYF.

The chain uses TRBV27 and TRBJ1-1; 7 bases match TRBD1. CDR1 MNHEY and CDR2 SMNVEV come from the germline V gene (reference sequence). The CDR3 totals 14 residues. Trimming took 4 bases from V and 5 from J; bases not matched to a gene: 7. This CDR3 reads CASSYRGRLTEAFF. CDR3 sequence (DNA): TGTGCCAGCAGTTATAGGGGGCGCTTGACTGAAGCTTTCTTT.

The chain uses TRBV29-1 and TRBJ2-7; tentative D call: TRBD1 (6 bases). This CDR3 contains 13 residues. CDR1 is SQVTM, CDR2 ANQGSEA, per germline. V was clipped by 4 bases and J by 4 bases, with 14 bases between them. The CDR3 sequence: CSVAQGILYEQYF. The CDR3 DNA is TGCAGCGTTGCACAGGGCATTTTGTACGAGCAGTACTTC.

The genes are TRBV2 and TRBJ2-3, with 13 positions matching TRBD2. The length of the CDR3 is 15 residues. Germline CDR1 reads SNHLY; CDR2 reads FYNNEI. The V and J ends lost 7 bases and 3 bases, in that order; junction bases with no gene match: 4. The CDR3 DNA reads TGTGCCAGCACCGGGACTAGCGGGACTACAGATACGCAGTATTTT. Its protein is CASTGTSGTTDTQYF.

For the CDR3, the DNA is TGTGCCAGCAGCATCTTGACTGATGTGGCAGATACGCAGTATTTT. The encoded protein is CASSILTDVADTQYF. V is TRBV11-1 and J is TRBJ2-3, with no clear D. V dropped 5 bases and J dropped 4 bases, with 16 bases sitting between them. Germline CDR1 SGHAT, CDR2 FQDESV (reference sequence). This CDR3 is built from 15 residues.

This CDR3 is CASSLVGSGGYEQYF. The CDR3 DNA reads as TGTGCCAGCAGCTTAGTTGGTAGCGGGGGTTACGAGCAGTACTTC. The chain joins TRBV7-2 to TRBJ2-5; TRBD2 agrees at 9 bases. The last part of the DNA fits TRBJ2-7 better; the J call may be wrong. Germline CDR1 and CDR2: SGHTA and FQGNSA. The CDR3 runs to 15 residues.

J is TRBJ1-1 and V is TRBV18; the match to TRBD1 covers 7 bases. The CDR3 is 14 residues long. Germline assignment: CDR1 KGHSH and CDR2 LQKENI. V shed 3 bases, J shed 4 bases, and the junction held 5 bases outside the gene matches. CDR3 in amino acids: CASSPPQGGTEAFF. The CDR3 DNA reads TGTGCCAGCTCACCCCCGCAGGGGGGCACTGAAGCTTTCTTT.

This clone occurred once. The chain carries TRBV4-1 and TRBJ1-3; 9 bases agree with TRBD1. The CDR3 is made up of 17 amino acids. V gave up 3 bases and J gave up 4 bases; unmatched junction bases: 10. The germline gives CDR1 MGHRA, CDR2 YSYEKL. CDR3 DNA sequence: TGCGCCAGCAGCCACTTGGGCCGGGACAGGGAAGGAAACACCATATATTTT. This translates into CASSHLGRDREGNTIYF.

The V and J genes are TRBV10-3 and TRBJ2-1, with 10 positions matching TRBD1. Trimming cost V 6 bases and J 0 bases; bases outside gene matches: 5. The CDR3 sequence is 16 residues long. CDR1 ENHRY and CDR2 SYGVKD come from the germline V gene. CDR3 nucleotides: TGTGCCATCAGGCCGGGACAGGGGTCCTCCTACAATGAGCAGTTCTTC. It is translated as CAIRPGQGSSYNEQFF.

The V call is TRBV27, the J call TRBJ2-7, with 9 bases that match TRBD1. Germline CDR1 is MNHEY and CDR2 is SMNVEV (reference sequence). CDR3 length equals 14 residues. V lost 6 bases and J lost 3; bases outside the gene matches: 6. The CDR3 DNA is TGTGCCAGCAGCCAACAGGGGGCGTTCTACGAGCAGTACTTC. Translation gives CASSQQGAFYEQYF.